The rows below give T cell receptor beta chains drawn from one sample of a study of identical twins. TCRdb processed the 5' RACE reads anew with MiXCR; each CDR3 protein has one entry. The table records 450,000 or so distinct CDR3 sequences, approximately 15% of them present only once. The same data also went into a second study, on yellow fever vaccine responses in identical twins.

The sample was CD4+ T cells sorted from blood. These receptor sequences come from a woman in her late teens or twenties in good health. Each CDR3 is given with its conserved first and last residue. D genes are given only for firm matches. Not all rows give a size; the values are once, few, many and, for expanded clones, a class.

J: TRBJ2-3; size: -; D: -; V: TRBV6-2/TRBV6-3; CDR3: CASKTFRGHTQYF; DNA: TGTGCCAGCAAGACCTTTCGGGGACATACGCAGTATTTT
J: TRBJ2-7; size: -; D: -; V: TRBV6-2/TRBV6-3; CDR3: CASSYSGRHEQYF; DNA: TGTGCCAGCAGTTATTCAGGGAGGCACGAGCAGTACTTC
J: TRBJ1-2; size: -; D: -; V: TRBV11-3; CDR3: CASSSGLLGVGYTF; DNA: TGTGCCAGCAGCTCAGGACTGTTAGGTGTAGGCTACACCTTC
J: TRBJ2-7; size: -; D: TRBD1; V: TRBV20-1; CDR3: CSAQTMGQGNEQYF; DNA: TGCAGTGCCCAAACGATGGGACAGGGTAACGAGCAGTACTTC
J: TRBJ1-1; size: -; D: -; V: TRBV6-5; CDR3: CASSYDPSYTEAFF; DNA: TGTGCCAGCAGTTACGATCCATCCTACACTGAAGCTTTCTTT
J: TRBJ2-7; size: few; D: -; V: TRBV9; CDR3: CASSVDPDRNEQYF; DNA: TGTGCCAGCAGCGTAGATCCGGACCGAAACGAGCAGTACTTC
J: TRBJ2-7; size: few; D: -; V: TRBV18; CDR3: CASSPLLGPSNEQYF; DNA: TGTGCCAGCTCACCACTACTAGGGCCCTCCAACGAGCAGTACTTC
J: TRBJ1-5; size: -; D: -; V: TRBV20-1; CDR3: CSATQDRPPLLPQHF; DNA: TGCAGTGCTACGCAAGACAGGCCGCCACTTTTGCCCCAGCATTTT
J: TRBJ2-3; size: few; D: -; V: TRBV5-1; CDR3: CASSGVPDTQYF; DNA: TGCGCCAGCAGCGGCGTGCCAGATACGCAGTATTTT
J: TRBJ2-1; size: few; D: TRBD1; V: TRBV6-2/TRBV6-3; CDR3: CASTLPAGQGKIRGYNEQFF; DNA: TGTGCCAGCACCCTCCCTGCGGGACAGGGGAAAATTCGGGGCTACAATGAGCAGTTCTTC
J: TRBJ2-7; size: -; D: TRBD2; V: TRBV4-2; CDR3: CASSQNIPLLREESSYEQYF; DNA: TGTGCCAGCAGCCAAAACATCCCCCTCTTGCGGGAGGAGAGCTCCTACGAGCAGTACTTC
J: TRBJ2-3; size: few; D: TRBD2; V: TRBV10-3; CDR3: CAIDSGRATDTQYF; DNA: TGTGCCATTGATAGCGGGAGGGCCACAGATACGCAGTATTTT
J: TRBJ2-7; size: few; D: -; V: TRBV28; CDR3: CAWRQGAGEQYF; DNA: TGTGCGTGGAGGCAGGGCGCCGGCGAGCAGTACTTC
J: TRBJ2-5; size: -; D: TRBD2; V: TRBV25-1; CDR3: CASSDPSGREETQYF; DNA: TGTGCCAGCAGTGACCCTAGCGGGAGGGAGGAGACCCAGTACTTC
J: TRBJ2-7; size: -; D: -; V: TRBV10-3; CDR3: CAISEWGSGYEQYF; DNA: TGTGCCATCAGTGAGTGGGGATCAGGCTACGAGCAGTACTTC
J: TRBJ2-5; size: -; D: -; V: TRBV24-1; CDR3: CATSGGLAKTQYF; DNA: TGTGCCACCAGTGGGGGGTTGGCGAAGACCCAGTACTTC
J: TRBJ1-5; size: -; D: TRBD1; V: TRBV5-8; CDR3: CASSHGQGSNQPQHF; DNA: TGTGCCAGCAGCCACGGACAGGGTAGCAATCAGCCCCAGCATTTT
J: TRBJ1-2; size: few; D: -; V: TRBV3-1; CDR3: CASSQVARGYTF; DNA: TGTGCCAGCAGCCAAGTAGCGCGGGGCTACACCTTC
J: TRBJ2-1; size: few; D: TRBD1; V: TRBV20-1; CDR3: CSAQRKGAYNEQFF; DNA: TGCAGTGCCCAGAGAAAGGGGGCATACAATGAGCAGTTCTTC
J: TRBJ2-1; size: -; D: TRBD1; V: TRBV12-3/TRBV12-4; CDR3: CASRQSRDRNSFF; DNA: TGTGCCAGCAGACAATCGAGGGACAGGAACTCGTTCTTC
J: TRBJ2-7; size: few; D: TRBD2; V: TRBV7-6; CDR3: CASSLSTSGRYEQYF; DNA: TGTGCCAGCAGCTTATCAACTAGCGGGAGATACGAGCAGTACTTC
J: TRBJ2-3; size: -; D: TRBD2; V: TRBV7-9; CDR3: CASRWGGTDTQYF; DNA: TGTGCCAGCAGGTGGGGGGGGACAGATACGCAGTATTTT
J: TRBJ2-6; size: few; D: TRBD1; V: TRBV12-3/TRBV12-4; CDR3: CASSHGQVGANVLTF; DNA: TGTGCCAGCAGTCACGGACAGGTTGGGGCCAACGTCCTGACTTTC
J: TRBJ2-7; size: many; D: -; V: TRBV6-5; CDR3: CASSYSGASYEQYF; DNA: TGTGCCAGCAGTTACTCTGGAGCTTCCTACGAGCAGTACTTC
J: TRBJ2-2; size: -; D: -; V: TRBV7-9; CDR3: CASSPRLVGATGELFF; DNA: TGTGCCAGCAGCCCCCGACTAGTCGGAGCCACCGGGGAGCTGTTTTTT
J: TRBJ2-5; size: -; D: -; V: TRBV20-1; CDR3: CSAEGGRGQETQYF; DNA: TGCAGTGCGGAAGGGGGGCGGGGGCAAGAGACCCAGTACTTC
J: TRBJ2-6; size: few; D: -; V: TRBV27; CDR3: CASRPRSRADSSGANVLTF; DNA: TGTGCCAGCAGACCCCGATCCAGGGCAGATAGCTCTGGGGCCAACGTCCTGACTTTC
J: TRBJ2-5; size: few; D: -; V: TRBV20-1; CDR3: CSARDLRLWSQYF; DNA: TGCAGTGCTAGAGATCTCCGACTATGGTCCCAGTACTTC
J: TRBJ2-1; size: -; D: TRBD1; V: TRBV28; CDR3: CASGGTGHNEQFF; DNA: TGTGCCAGCGGGGGGACAGGGCACAATGAGCAGTTCTTC
J: TRBJ2-2; size: -; D: -; V: TRBV10-3; CDR3: CAISEGPGNTGELFF; DNA: TGTGCCATCAGTGAGGGTCCGGGGAACACCGGGGAGCTGTTTTTT
J: TRBJ2-1; size: many; D: -; V: TRBV28; CDR3: CASMFGGKANEQFF; DNA: TGTGCCAGCATGTTTGGAGGAAAAGCCAATGAGCAGTTCTTC
J: TRBJ2-1; size: many; D: TRBD2; V: TRBV11-2; CDR3: CASSLEAGAYNEQFF; DNA: TGTGCCAGCAGCTTAGAAGCGGGGGCCTACAATGAGCAGTTCTTC
J: TRBJ2-1; size: -; D: TRBD2; V: TRBV5-1; CDR3: CASSDPAGGTRFF; DNA: TGCGCCAGCAGCGACCCGGCGGGGGGGACTCGTTTCTTC
J: TRBJ2-3; size: -; D: -; V: TRBV5-1; CDR3: CASSLRQTSTDTQYF; DNA: TGCGCCAGCAGCTTGAGACAGACTAGCACAGATACGCAGTATTTT
J: TRBJ2-1; size: many; D: -; V: TRBV28; CDR3: CASGPVAVGFYNEQFF; DNA: TGTGCCAGCGGACCAGTGGCAGTCGGATTCTACAATGAGCAGTTCTTC
J: TRBJ2-3; size: -; D: -; V: TRBV20-1; CDR3: CSAIAGGADTQYF; DNA: TGCAGTGCAATAGCAGGTGGGGCAGATACGCAGTATTTT
J: TRBJ2-1; size: -; D: -; V: TRBV2; CDR3: CATSALALRGNEQFF; DNA: TGTGCCACTAGTGCCTTAGCGTTGAGAGGCAATGAGCAGTTCTTC
J: TRBJ1-5; size: -; D: TRBD1; V: TRBV12-3/TRBV12-4; CDR3: CASSNRGRRVGEPQHF; DNA: TGTGCCAGCAGCAACAGGGGGCGAAGGGTAGGTGAGCCCCAGCATTTT
J: TRBJ1-2; size: -; D: TRBD1; V: TRBV6-1; CDR3: CASSGTGWGYTF; DNA: TGTGCCAGCAGTGGGACAGGATGGGGCTACACCTTC
J: TRBJ2-7; size: few; D: TRBD2; V: TRBV7-2; CDR3: CASSLDNGRGEQYF; DNA: TGTGCCAGCAGCTTAGATAACGGGAGGGGAGAGCAGTACTTC
J: TRBJ2-2; size: many; D: -; V: TRBV20-1; CDR3: CSGLGVNTGELFF; DNA: TGCAGTGGTTTAGGGGTAAACACCGGGGAGCTGTTTTTT